A selection of T cell receptor beta chains follows, all from one sample in a study of T cells in Graves' hyperthyroidism and ophthalmopathy. From the multiplex PCR reads, TCRdb called clonotypes with MiXCR, one entry per CDR3 protein. The sample shows a few hundred thousand distinct CDR3 sequences, approximately 15% of them seen only once. The sample comprised blood. Receptors were obtained from a woman between 35 and 50 years old with Graves' hyperthyroidism. The CDR3 runs from the conserved cysteine through the conserved F or W. D genes are given only for firm matches. Clone size is shown for a subset of rows, as once, few, many or a class of expanded clone.

d_gene: -
j_gene: TRBJ2-6
abundance: -
v_gene: TRBV28
CDR3aa: CASSLPTGYGANVLTF
CDR3nt: TGTGCCAGCAGTTTACCCACAGGGTACGGGGCCAACGTCCTGACTTTC

d_gene: -
j_gene: TRBJ2-7
abundance: many
v_gene: TRBV20-1
CDR3aa: CSARTDIYEQYF
CDR3nt: TGCAGTGCTAGAACCGACATTTACGAGCAGTACTTC

d_gene: TRBD1
j_gene: TRBJ2-5
abundance: -
v_gene: TRBV9
CDR3aa: CASSVVTGCRETQYF
CDR3nt: TGTGCCAGCAGCGTAGTGACAGGGTGCCGGGAGACCCAGTACTTC

d_gene: -
j_gene: TRBJ1-5
abundance: many
v_gene: TRBV20-1
CDR3aa: CSARVPLMNQPQHF
CDR3nt: TGCAGTGCTAGAGTACCGCTGATGAATCAGCCCCAGCATTTT

d_gene: -
j_gene: TRBJ2-2
abundance: many
v_gene: TRBV2
CDR3aa: CASLDYRDNTGELFF
CDR3nt: TGTGCCAGCCTGGATTACAGGGATAACACCGGGGAGCTGTTTTTT

d_gene: TRBD2
j_gene: TRBJ2-2
abundance: many
v_gene: TRBV12-3/TRBV12-4
CDR3aa: CASSRQGTSGRTGELFF
CDR3nt: TGTGCCAGCAGCCGGCAAGGGACTAGCGGGAGAACCGGGGAGCTGTTTTTT

d_gene: -
j_gene: TRBJ2-7
abundance: many
v_gene: TRBV7-9
CDR3aa: CASSAESSYEQYF
CDR3nt: TGTGCCAGCAGCGCTGAAAGCTCCTACGAGCAGTACTTC

d_gene: -
j_gene: TRBJ2-7
abundance: -
v_gene: TRBV28
CDR3aa: CASSLSPRDGSYEQYF
CDR3nt: TGTGCCAGCAGTTTATCGCCCAGGGATGGGTCCTACGAGCAGTACTTC

d_gene: TRBD1
j_gene: TRBJ1-2
abundance: few
v_gene: TRBV28
CDR3aa: CASSIQGGRSYTF
CDR3nt: TGTGCCAGCAGTATCCAAGGGGGCCGGTCCTACACCTTC

d_gene: TRBD1
j_gene: TRBJ2-5
abundance: many
v_gene: TRBV27
CDR3aa: CASSLRRGPGETQYF
CDR3nt: TGTGCCAGCAGTTTACGTAGGGGGCCGGGGGAGACCCAGTACTTC

d_gene: TRBD2
j_gene: TRBJ2-7
abundance: many
v_gene: TRBV3-1
CDR3aa: CASSQGLADEQYF
CDR3nt: TGTGCCAGCAGCCAAGGTCTAGCGGACGAGCAGTACTTC

d_gene: TRBD1
j_gene: TRBJ2-7
abundance: -
v_gene: TRBV4-1
CDR3aa: CASSQGQSSYEQYF
CDR3nt: TGCGCCAGCAGCCAGGGACAGAGCTCCTACGAGCAGTACTTC

d_gene: TRBD1
j_gene: TRBJ1-1
abundance: -
v_gene: TRBV6-2/TRBV6-3
CDR3aa: CASSPGTGRAESYTEAFF
CDR3nt: TGTGCCAGCAGTCCCGGGACAGGGAGGGCCGAGTCGTACACTGAAGCTTTCTTT

d_gene: -
j_gene: TRBJ2-5
abundance: many
v_gene: TRBV20-1
CDR3aa: CSAQTALTQETQYF
CDR3nt: TGCAGTGCTCAGACAGCCCTCACGCAAGAGACCCAGTACTTC

d_gene: -
j_gene: TRBJ2-2
abundance: many
v_gene: TRBV5-1
CDR3aa: CASSQTSHGELFF
CDR3nt: TGCGCCAGCAGCCAGACTAGTCACGGGGAGCTGTTTTTT

d_gene: -
j_gene: TRBJ2-4
abundance: many
v_gene: TRBV28
CDR3aa: CASSFLQDGNIQYF
CDR3nt: TGTGCCAGCAGTTTTTTGCAGGACGGGAACATTCAGTACTTC

d_gene: TRBD2
j_gene: TRBJ2-7
abundance: -
v_gene: TRBV20-1
CDR3aa: CSARVKELAGGRNYEQYF
CDR3nt: TGCAGTGCTAGAGTTAAGGAGCTAGCGGGAGGACGAAACTACGAGCAGTACTTC

d_gene: -
j_gene: TRBJ1-6
abundance: many
v_gene: TRBV11-2
CDR3aa: CASSLRVASPLHF
CDR3nt: TGTGCCAGCAGCTTAAGGGTCGCCTCACCCCTCCACTTT

d_gene: TRBD2
j_gene: TRBJ2-1
abundance: many
v_gene: TRBV2
CDR3aa: CASSPGTSGTDEQFF
CDR3nt: TGTGCCAGCAGTCCCGGGACTAGCGGGACTGATGAGCAGTTCTTC

d_gene: TRBD1
j_gene: TRBJ1-5
abundance: -
v_gene: TRBV2
CDR3aa: CASSVRDRGDQPQHF
CDR3nt: TGTGCCAGCAGTGTCCGGGACAGGGGGGATCAGCCCCAGCATTTT

d_gene: -
j_gene: TRBJ1-5
abundance: many
v_gene: TRBV30
CDR3aa: CAWSVHNNQPQHF
CDR3nt: TGTGCCTGGAGTGTACATAACAATCAGCCCCAGCATTTT

d_gene: -
j_gene: TRBJ2-1
abundance: many
v_gene: TRBV13
CDR3aa: CASIELSNQYNEQFF
CDR3nt: TGTGCCAGCATCGAGCTTAGTAACCAATACAATGAGCAGTTCTTC

d_gene: -
j_gene: TRBJ1-1
abundance: many
v_gene: TRBV12-3/TRBV12-4
CDR3aa: CASSEWGMRTEAFF
CDR3nt: TGTGCCAGCAGTGAATGGGGGATGAGGACTGAAGCTTTCTTT

d_gene: -
j_gene: TRBJ2-5
abundance: many
v_gene: TRBV27
CDR3aa: CASSLWPGAETQYF
CDR3nt: TGTGCCAGCAGTTTATGGCCGGGGGCGGAGACCCAGTACTTC

d_gene: TRBD2
j_gene: TRBJ2-2
abundance: few
v_gene: TRBV4-1
CDR3aa: CASSQGASGSRAGELFF
CDR3nt: TGCGCCAGCAGCCAAGGGGCTAGCGGGAGCCGGGCCGGGGAGCTGTTTTTT

d_gene: TRBD2
j_gene: TRBJ2-7
abundance: few
v_gene: TRBV5-6
CDR3aa: CASSVGLDPEQYF
CDR3nt: TGTGCCAGCAGCGTGGGACTAGACCCCGAGCAGTACTTC

d_gene: -
j_gene: TRBJ2-7
abundance: many
v_gene: TRBV28
CDR3aa: CASRPQGPPFEQYF
CDR3nt: TGTGCCAGCAGGCCACAGGGTCCACCTTTCGAGCAGTACTTC

d_gene: -
j_gene: TRBJ2-2
abundance: many
v_gene: TRBV7-2
CDR3aa: CASNLAIDAGELFF
CDR3nt: TGTGCCAGCAACTTAGCGATTGACGCCGGGGAGCTGTTTTTT

d_gene: -
j_gene: TRBJ1-2
abundance: -
v_gene: TRBV28
CDR3aa: CASISGPNSYGYTF
CDR3nt: TGTGCCAGCATCTCTGGCCCAAACAGCTATGGCTACACCTTC

d_gene: -
j_gene: TRBJ1-1
abundance: many
v_gene: TRBV12-3/TRBV12-4
CDR3aa: CASRTTRGNTEAFF
CDR3nt: TGTGCCAGCAGAACTACCCGGGGTAACACTGAAGCTTTCTTT

d_gene: TRBD2
j_gene: TRBJ2-5
abundance: many
v_gene: TRBV2
CDR3aa: CASKGLAGLETQYF
CDR3nt: TGTGCCAGCAAGGGACTAGCGGGACTAGAGACCCAGTACTTC

d_gene: -
j_gene: TRBJ2-7
abundance: many
v_gene: TRBV27
CDR3aa: CASRRSGALYEQYF
CDR3nt: TGTGCCAGCAGGCGATCGGGAGCTCTGTACGAGCAGTACTTC

d_gene: TRBD2
j_gene: TRBJ2-3
abundance: -
v_gene: TRBV20-1
CDR3aa: CSARSGRGELDTQYF
CDR3nt: TGCAGTGCTAGGAGCGGGAGGGGTGAATTGGATACGCAGTATTTT

d_gene: -
j_gene: TRBJ2-2
abundance: few
v_gene: TRBV5-1
CDR3aa: CASSSVDIANTGELFF
CDR3nt: TGCGCCAGCAGCTCGGTCGACATCGCGAACACCGGGGAGCTGTTTTTT

d_gene: -
j_gene: TRBJ1-5
abundance: many
v_gene: TRBV28
CDR3aa: CASRSVFNQPQHF
CDR3nt: TGTGCCAGCAGGTCAGTGTTCAATCAGCCCCAGCATTTT

d_gene: -
j_gene: TRBJ2-3
abundance: -
v_gene: TRBV6-2/TRBV6-3
CDR3aa: CASSSGLSTDTQYF
CDR3nt: TGTGCCAGCAGTTCAGGACTGAGCACAGATACGCAGTATTTT

d_gene: -
j_gene: TRBJ1-1
abundance: many
v_gene: TRBV2
CDR3aa: CASRGLATMNTEAFF
CDR3nt: TGTGCCAGCAGGGGGTTGGCAACTATGAACACTGAAGCTTTCTTT

d_gene: TRBD2
j_gene: TRBJ2-5
abundance: many
v_gene: TRBV27
CDR3aa: CASPTPALAGLWETQYF
CDR3nt: TGTGCCAGTCCCACCCCCGCACTAGCGGGGCTGTGGGAGACCCAGTACTTC

d_gene: -
j_gene: TRBJ1-4
abundance: -
v_gene: TRBV6-2/TRBV6-3
CDR3aa: CASSYHHATNEKLFF
CDR3nt: TGTGCCAGCAGTTATCACCACGCAACTAATGAAAAACTGTTTTTT

d_gene: -
j_gene: TRBJ1-1
abundance: -
v_gene: TRBV7-8
CDR3aa: CACSPRLNTEAFF
CDR3nt: TGTGCCTGCAGCCCTAGGTTGAACACTGAAGCTTTCTTT

d_gene: TRBD1
j_gene: TRBJ1-1
abundance: many
v_gene: TRBV12-3/TRBV12-4
CDR3aa: CASSWDREPEAFF
CDR3nt: TGTGCCAGCAGTTGGGACAGGGAGCCTGAAGCTTTCTTT

d_gene: -
j_gene: TRBJ2-3
abundance: few
v_gene: TRBV15
CDR3aa: CATSADRYSTDTQYF
CDR3nt: TGTGCCACCAGCGCCGACAGGTATAGCACAGATACGCAGTATTTT